The 19 T cell receptor beta chains given below trace back to one sample, sequenced in a study of blood T cell repertoires in COVID-19. The repertoire was sequenced with immunoSEQ multiplex PCR; TCRdb's copy has only in-frame clones and lacks some. The profile shows 250,000 to 400,000 clones, around nine tenths of them singletons. The sequenced sample consisted of peripheral blood. These receptors all come from a man aged 50-60 years with active or convalescent COVID-19.

V usage is TRBV4-3 and J usage is TRBJ2-7, with a tentative D call TRBD1 (6 bases). With 4 bases removed from V and 4 bases from J, the gap between germline ends came to 20 bases. The CDR3 length is 16 residues. CDR1 and CDR2 (germline): LGHNA, YSLEER. The CDR3 DNA is TGCGCCAGCAGCCGCCAATTGGACAGTAATGTATACGAGCAGTACTTC. Protein: CASSRQLDSNVYEQYF.

The CDR3 spells CASSPAGDISTDTQYF. CDR3 DNA sequence: TGTGCCAGCAGCCCTGCAGGGGATATTAGCACAGATACGCAGTATTTT. The chain uses TRBV9 and TRBJ2-3, with D tentatively TRBD1 (6 bases). With 4 bases removed from V and 0 bases from J, the gap between germline ends came to 15 bases. Germline V gene data show CDR1 as SGDLS and CDR2 as YYNGEE. The CDR3 consists of 16 residues.

V usage is TRBV27 and J usage is TRBJ1-2; 7 nucleotides match TRBD1. CDR1 is MNHEY, CDR2 SMNVEV, per germline (reference sequence). The CDR3 spans 14 residues. With V trimmed by 7 bases and J by 2 bases, 7 bases remained unmatched. The chain's CDR3 is CASKGAGGNYGYTF. CDR3 sequence (DNA): TGTGCCAGCAAGGGGGCCGGCGGGAACTATGGCTACACCTTC.

This clone was found a few times. The CDR3: CASSYSVGNGETQYF. The CDR3 coding sequence is TGTGCCAGCAGTTACTCGGTCGGTAATGGAGAGACCCAGTACTTC. The rearrangement links TRBV6-5 to TRBJ2-5; D is undetermined. The CDR3 is 15 residues long. The germline V gene has CDR1 MNHEY and CDR2 SVGAGI. Trimming stripped 0 bases from V and 4 bases from J, with 12 bases between.

J is TRBJ1-5 and V is TRBV30; possibly TRBD1 for D (6 bases). Trimming removed 0 bases at V and 6 bases at J, with 12 bases between. The CDR3 has 14 amino acids. Germline-derived CDR1 and CDR2 are GTSNPN and SVGIG (reference sequence). Written as DNA, the CDR3 is TGTGCCTGGAGTGTAGCAGGGGATGGTCAGCCCCAGCATTTT. Translation: CAWSVAGDGQPQHF.

This clone was counted a single time. Written as DNA, the CDR3 is TGTGCCAGCAGCTTACGAGGACAGGGGATAAATGAAAAACTGTTTTTT. This translates into CASSLRGQGINEKLFF. V usage is TRBV7-2 and J usage is TRBJ1-4; 9 positions agree with TRBD1. The CDR3 is 16 residues long. Per germline, CDR1 SGHTA and CDR2 FQGNSA. V shed 2 bases and J 5 bases; nucleotides not matched to a gene: 6.

The J gene is TRBJ2-7, the V gene TRBV3-1 (or the pseudogene TRBV3-2); 10 bases fit TRBD2. Germline trimming cut 4 bases from V and 2 bases from J; bases unmatched to any gene: 2. Germline-derived CDR1 and CDR2 are LGHDT and YNNKEL (reference sequence). The CDR3 is 14 amino acids. CDR3 nucleotides: TGTGCCAGCAGCCGTGGGACTAGCGCCTACGAGCAGTACTTC. Protein: CASSRGTSAYEQYF.

The genes are TRBV2 and TRBJ1-1, with no clear D. The V end was cut by 7 bases, the J end by 1 base, with 13 bases between. Looked up from germline, CDR1 is SNHLY and CDR2 is FYNNEI. CDR3 length equals 14 residues. CDR3 coding DNA: TGTGCCAGCAAAGTGAGGGCAGGGAACACTGAAGCTTTCTTT. Translated: CASKVRAGNTEAFF.

The chain recombines TRBV7-6 with TRBJ2-3; D gene unclear. Trimming shortened V by 3 bases and J by 2 bases, and 12 bases separated the two germline ends. The CDR3 spans 15 residues. Germline V gene sequence: CDR1 SGHVS, CDR2 FNYEAQ. The chain's CDR3 is CASSLGGGYTDTQYF. DNA of the CDR3: TGTGCCAGCAGCTTGGGTGGCGGTTACACAGATACGCAGTATTTT. Combining the CDR3 with reference TRBV7-6 and TRBJ2-3 gives the whole variable domain GAGVSQSPRYKVTKRGQDVALRCDPISGHVSLYWYRQALGQGPEFLTYFNYEAQQDKSGLPNDRFSAERPEGSISTLTIQRTEQRDSAMYRCASSLGGGYTDTQYFGPGTRLTVL.

In this sample, this clone turned up a few times. V is TRBV18 and J is TRBJ2-3, with unresolved D. This CDR3 spans 15 amino acids. V lost 6 bases to trimming and J lost 0 bases, with 13 bases between them. The germline CDR1 and CDR2 sequences are KGHSH and LQKENI. CDR3 residues: CASSPGSTSTDTQYF. The CDR3 DNA sequence: TGTGCCAGCTCGCCCGGTTCTACTAGCACAGATACGCAGTATTTT. Complete variable domain (other parts from reference TRBV18 and TRBJ2-3): NAGVMQNPRHLVRRRGQEARLRCSPMKGHSHVYWYRQLPEEGLKFMVYLQKENIIDESGMPKERFSAEFPKEGPSILRIQQVVRGDSAAYFCASSPGSTSTDTQYFGPGTRLTVL.

CDR3 in DNA: TGTGCCAGCAGTGTCGCCGGGAGCGAGATGTTTTTT. This gives the protein CASSVAGSEMFF. This chain links TRBV28 with TRBJ1-4; D gene ambiguous. Per the germline V gene, CDR1 is MDHEN and CDR2 is SYDVKM. With 5 bases removed from V and 15 bases from J, the gap between germline ends came to 16 bases. The CDR3 covers 12 residues.

The J gene is TRBJ1-1, the V gene TRBV6-5; 7 bases line up with TRBD1. The CDR3 spans 15 residues. CDR1 and CDR2 from the germline V gene are MNHEY and SVGAGI. Losses at the gene ends were 3 bases for V and 5 bases for J; bases not matched to a gene: 9. The CDR3 loop is CASSYGTAVGTEAFF. The CDR3 region has the DNA TGTGCCAGCAGTTATGGGACAGCGGTTGGTACTGAAGCTTTCTTT.

The rearrangement joins TRBV5-8 to TRBJ2-5, with a possible D match to TRBD2 (6 bases). Germline V gene sequence: CDR1 SGHTS, CDR2 YDEGEE. This CDR3 is built from 16 residues. Trimming took 3 bases from V and 3 from J, leaving 18 bases between them. The CDR3 DNA reads as TGTGCCAGCAGCTCCTTTGGGGAGGTTAGGGAAGAGACCCAGTACTTC. Translating gives CASSSFGEVREETQYF.

The chain links TRBV18 to TRBJ2-2; maybe TRBD1 (5 bases). Between the trimmed V and J ends, which lost 6 bases and 3 bases, there was a span of 14 bases. Germline V gene lookup returns CDR1 KGHSH and CDR2 LQKENI. The CDR3 runs 15 residues. In DNA form, the CDR3 reads TGTGCCAGCTCCGAGCTGCGCAGGGACACCGGGGAGCTGTTTTTT. Translation gives CASSELRRDTGELFF.

The J gene is TRBJ2-7, the V gene TRBV6-5; no clear D gene. V gave up 7 bases and J gave up 2 bases, with 15 bases separating them. Germline values: CDR1 MNHEY, CDR2 SVGAGI. The CDR3 contains 14 residues. The CDR3 sequence: CASTPHGEAYEQYF. The CDR3, as DNA: TGTGCCAGCACTCCCCACGGTGAAGCCTACGAGCAGTACTTC.

In its sample, this clone was seen a few times. The rearrangement joins TRBV5-6 to TRBJ1-4, with 8 bases aligning to TRBD1. The CDR3 sequence is 13 residues long. Germline loops: CDR1 SGHDT, CDR2 YYEEEE. V gave up 0 bases and J gave up 15 bases; unmatched junction bases: 7. The chain's CDR3 is CASSLGPQDRVFF. The CDR3 DNA reads TGTGCCAGCAGCTTGGGACCCCAGGACAGGGTGTTTTTT.

This rearrangement joins TRBV28 to TRBJ1-6; 12 bases match TRBD1. The CDR3 contains 17 residues. V shed 6 bases, J shed 3 bases, and the junction held 6 bases outside the gene matches. CDR1 and CDR2 from the germline V gene are MDHEN and SYDVKM. This CDR3 is CASSAGTGGGYNSPLHF. The CDR3 coding sequence is TGTGCCAGCAGCGCCGGGACAGGGGGCGGCTATAATTCACCCCTCCACTTT.

The chain employs TRBV20-1 and TRBJ1-2; D not certain. The V and J ends lost 0 bases and 7 bases respectively, with 6 bases between them. The V gene's germline CDR1 is DFQATT and CDR2 SNEGSKA (reference sequence). This CDR3 has 11 amino acids. The CDR3 DNA sequence: TGCAGTGCTAGAGATCCTGTTGGCTACACCTTC. This translates into CSARDPVGYTF.

The chain carries TRBV5-1 and TRBJ1-3; 10 bases match TRBD1. The CDR3 contains 16 residues. V shed 4 bases and J 3 bases; nucleotides not matched to a gene: 7. Looked up from germline, CDR1 is SGHRS and CDR2 is YFSETQ. The CDR3 DNA sequence: TGCGCCAGCAGCCTGGGACAGGGGCTGGGTGGAAACACCATATATTTT. Protein: CASSLGQGLGGNTIYF.